In this sample, the clone carrying this T cell receptor beta chain turned up a few times. Time point: pre-sensitization, week 0. Sample treatment: therapeutic diphenylcyclopropenone sensitization with weekly scalp DPC. This sample is drawn from a study of human T cells and chemical hapten exposure. TCRdb re-called the RACE reads through MiXCR, storing one row per CDR3 protein. The table lists 150,000 to 200,000 distinct CDR3 sequences, approximately 31% of them singletons. Sequences were derived from whole blood, sampled in connection with sensitization to the hapten diphenylcyclopropenone (DPC). This TCR was sampled from a woman younger than 45 with alopecia areata. Some clones in this sample may be carry-over from other donors' samples.

The CDR3 DNA reads TGTGCCAGCAATCTGAATTGGACACCTAACTATGGCTACACCTTC. Its translation: CASNLNWTPNYGYTF. V gene TRBV6-2 or TRBV6-3 combines with J gene TRBJ1-2; D perhaps matches TRBD1 (5 bases). Trimming took 7 bases from V and 0 from J, leaving 15 bases between them. Germline CDR1 and CDR2: MNHEY and SVGEGT. This CDR3 has 15 amino acids.